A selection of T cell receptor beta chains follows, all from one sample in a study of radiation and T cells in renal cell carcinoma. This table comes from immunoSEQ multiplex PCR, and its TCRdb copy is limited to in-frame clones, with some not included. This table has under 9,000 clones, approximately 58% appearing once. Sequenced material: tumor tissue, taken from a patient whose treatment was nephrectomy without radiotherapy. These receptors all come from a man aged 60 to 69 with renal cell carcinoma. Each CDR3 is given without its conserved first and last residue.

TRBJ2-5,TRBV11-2,ASSPWTSEGETQY
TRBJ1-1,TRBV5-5,ASSSTATSGEAF
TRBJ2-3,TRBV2,ASKEGRQY
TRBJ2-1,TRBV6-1,ASRGTGRNNEQF
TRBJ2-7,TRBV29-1,SVAGASYEQY
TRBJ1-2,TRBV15,ATSRGQGEGYT
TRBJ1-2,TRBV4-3,ASSPWAQDLNYGYT
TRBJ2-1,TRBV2,ASRWDRGTNEQF
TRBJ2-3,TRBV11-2,ASSSQLEQY
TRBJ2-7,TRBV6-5,ASSYSVLAPLGEQY
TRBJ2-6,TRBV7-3,ASSRDPGTGANVLT
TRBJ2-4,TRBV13,ASSLRGSEAKNIQY
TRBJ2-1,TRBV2,ASSADTNNEQF
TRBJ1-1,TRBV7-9,ASSAARGAEAF
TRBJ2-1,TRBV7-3,ASSLQPGLETLNEQF
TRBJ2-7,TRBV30,AWSVQGGTYEQY
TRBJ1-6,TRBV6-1,ASSWEGSYNSPLH
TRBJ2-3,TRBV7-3,ASSLTGTGEDTQY
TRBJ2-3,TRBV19,AISERTTDTQY
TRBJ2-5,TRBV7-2,ASSLVSGRETQY
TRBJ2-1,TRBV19,ASSIGSGVLSNEQF
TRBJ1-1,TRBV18,ASSPREGATEAF
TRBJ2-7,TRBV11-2,ASSLGQGIYEQY
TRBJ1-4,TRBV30,AWSRGHGEKLF
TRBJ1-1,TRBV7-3,ASQLGPNTEAF
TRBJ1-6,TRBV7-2,ASSLGGLRAPLH
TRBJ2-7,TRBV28,ASRSPYEQY
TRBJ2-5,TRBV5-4,ASSLGAVQETQY
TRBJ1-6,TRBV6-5,ASNPSGTGHSPLH
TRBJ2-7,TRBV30,AWGSNYEQY
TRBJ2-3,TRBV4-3,ASSQERRGRWDTQY
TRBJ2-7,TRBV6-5,ASSYLGLADSYEQY
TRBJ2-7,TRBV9,ASSVEDSSYEQY
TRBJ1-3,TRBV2,ASSDRGVNTIY
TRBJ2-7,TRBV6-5,ASSYSRGGFYEQY